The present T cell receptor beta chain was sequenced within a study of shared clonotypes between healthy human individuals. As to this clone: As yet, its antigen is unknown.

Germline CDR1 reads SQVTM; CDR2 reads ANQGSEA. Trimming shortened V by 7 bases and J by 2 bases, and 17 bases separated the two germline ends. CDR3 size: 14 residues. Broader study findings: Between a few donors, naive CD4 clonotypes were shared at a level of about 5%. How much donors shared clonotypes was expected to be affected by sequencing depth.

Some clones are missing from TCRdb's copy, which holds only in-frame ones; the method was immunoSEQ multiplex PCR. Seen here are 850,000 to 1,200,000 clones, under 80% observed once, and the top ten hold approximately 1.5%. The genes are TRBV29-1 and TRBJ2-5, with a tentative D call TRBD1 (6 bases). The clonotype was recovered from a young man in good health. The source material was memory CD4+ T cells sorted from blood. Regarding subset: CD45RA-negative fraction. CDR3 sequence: CSAATGPTQETQYF. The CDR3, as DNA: TGCAGCGCCGCAACAGGGCCTACACAAGAGACCCAGTACTTC.